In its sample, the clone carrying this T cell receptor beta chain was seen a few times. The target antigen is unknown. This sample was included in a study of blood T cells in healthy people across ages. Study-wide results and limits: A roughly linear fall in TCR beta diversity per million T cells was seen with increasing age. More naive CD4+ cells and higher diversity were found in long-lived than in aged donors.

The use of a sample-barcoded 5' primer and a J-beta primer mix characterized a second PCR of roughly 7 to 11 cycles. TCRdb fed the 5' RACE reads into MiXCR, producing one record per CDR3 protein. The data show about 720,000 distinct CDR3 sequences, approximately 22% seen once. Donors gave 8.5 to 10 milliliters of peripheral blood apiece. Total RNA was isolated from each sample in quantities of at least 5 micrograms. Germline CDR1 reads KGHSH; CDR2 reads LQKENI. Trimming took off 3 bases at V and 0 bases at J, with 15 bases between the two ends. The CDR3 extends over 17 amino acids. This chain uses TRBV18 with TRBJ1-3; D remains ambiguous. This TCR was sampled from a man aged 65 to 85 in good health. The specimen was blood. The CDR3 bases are TGTGCCAGCTCACCCCACCCCGGGGTAAGCTCTGGAAACACCATATATTTT. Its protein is CASSPHPGVSSGNTIYF.